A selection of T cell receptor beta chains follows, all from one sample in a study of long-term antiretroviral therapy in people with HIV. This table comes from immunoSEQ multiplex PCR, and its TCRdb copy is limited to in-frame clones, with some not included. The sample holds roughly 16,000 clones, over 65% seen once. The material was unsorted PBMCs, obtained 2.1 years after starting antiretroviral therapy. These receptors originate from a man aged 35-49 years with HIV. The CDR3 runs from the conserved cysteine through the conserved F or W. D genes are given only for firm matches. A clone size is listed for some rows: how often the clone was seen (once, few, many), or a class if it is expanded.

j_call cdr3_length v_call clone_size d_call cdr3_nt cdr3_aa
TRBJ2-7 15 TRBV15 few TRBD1 TGTGCCACCAGCAGGGGGACAGGGGGGCCCTACGAGCAGTACTTC CATSRGTGGPYEQYF
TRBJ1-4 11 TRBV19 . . TGTGCCAGTAGGGTCCTTGAAAAACTGTTTTTT CASRVLEKLFF
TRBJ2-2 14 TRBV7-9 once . TGTGCCAGCAGCTTAGAAGGCCCGGACGGGGAGCTGTTTTTT CASSLEGPDGELFF
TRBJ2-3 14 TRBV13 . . TGTGCCAGCACCAAAATCGACTGGGAAGATACGCAGTATTTT CASTKIDWEDTQYF
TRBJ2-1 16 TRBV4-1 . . TGCGCCAGCAGCCAAGAATCCAGGTCCCATTACAATGAGCAGTTCTTC CASSQESRSHYNEQFF
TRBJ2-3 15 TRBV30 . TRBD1 TGTGCCTGGAACCTAGGGACAGGGGCGGGAGATACGCAGTATTTT CAWNLGTGAGDTQYF
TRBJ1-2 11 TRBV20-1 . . TGCAGTGCCCGGACGGACTATGGCTACACCTTC CSARTDYGYTF
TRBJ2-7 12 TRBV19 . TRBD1 TGTGCCAGTGGGGACAGCCTCTACGAGCAGTACTTC CASGDSLYEQYF
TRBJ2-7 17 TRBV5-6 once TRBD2 TGTGCCAGCAGCTTGTGGGGGTGGGAGGGCGAGTGGAACGAGCAGTACTTC CASSLWGWEGEWNEQYF
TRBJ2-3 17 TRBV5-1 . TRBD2 TGCGCCAGCAGCTTGGGGACTAGCGGGGGTAGCACAGATACGCAGTATTTT CASSLGTSGGSTDTQYF
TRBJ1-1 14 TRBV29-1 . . TGCAGCCACGTCGGGGGGGTAGATACGGACCACGCTTTCTTT CSHVGGVDTDHAFF
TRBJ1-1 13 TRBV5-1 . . TGCGCCAGCAGCGCGGGCAGACACACTGAAGCTTTCTTT CASSAGRHTEAFF
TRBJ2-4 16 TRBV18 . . TGTGCCAGCTCCGGACAGACCGGGAATACCAAAAACATTCAGTACTTC CASSGQTGNTKNIQYF
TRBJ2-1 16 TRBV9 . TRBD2 TGTGCCAGCAGCGTATACGTAGCGGGGGGTGGGGATGAGCAGTTCTTC CASSVYVAGGGDEQFF
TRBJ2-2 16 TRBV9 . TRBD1 TGTGCCAGCAGCGTGGGACAGGGATGGGGAGACCGGGAGCTGTTTTTT CASSVGQGWGDRELFF
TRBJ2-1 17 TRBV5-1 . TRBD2 TGCGCCAGCAGCTTGTGGGGGGGACTACCCCTAGGGAATGAGCAGTTCTTC CASSLWGGLPLGNEQFF
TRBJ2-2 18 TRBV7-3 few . TGTGCCAGCAGCTTAACCCCACCAGGAGATCGGGGCACCGGGGAGCTGTTTTTT CASSLTPPGDRGTGELFF
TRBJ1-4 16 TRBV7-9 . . TGTGCCAGCAGCTCCGGGAGGGGGAGTTCTAATGAAAAACTGTTTTTT CASSSGRGSSNEKLFF
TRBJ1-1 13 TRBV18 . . TGTGCCAGCTCACCGCTAAGGAACACTGAAGCTTTCTTT CASSPLRNTEAFF
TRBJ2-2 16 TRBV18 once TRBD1 TGTGCCAGCTCACCCACCCGACAGGGGAACACCGGGGAGCTGTTTTTT CASSPTRQGNTGELFF
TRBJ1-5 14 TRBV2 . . TGTGCCAGCAGTGAGTCCCAGGACAGTCAGCCCCAGCATTTT CASSESQDSQPQHF
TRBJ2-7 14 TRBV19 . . TGTGCCAGTAGTATAGGGACTCTACTCAACGAGCAGTACTTC CASSIGTLLNEQYF
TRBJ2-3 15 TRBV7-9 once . TGTGCCAGCAGCTTAGCGAACGTTCGCACAGATACGCAGTATTTT CASSLANVRTDTQYF
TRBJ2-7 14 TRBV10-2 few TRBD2 TGCGCCAGCGCTACTAGCGGGAGCCACTACGAGCAGTACTTC CASATSGSHYEQYF
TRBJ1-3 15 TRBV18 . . TGTGCCAGCTCACTAAAACAGGGAGCCGGAAACACCATATATTTT CASSLKQGAGNTIYF
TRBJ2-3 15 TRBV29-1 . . TGCAGCGTTGAGGTAAAAGGCATAAGTGGAGATACGCAGTATTTT CSVEVKGISGDTQYF
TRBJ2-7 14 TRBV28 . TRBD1 TGTGCCAGCAGTCGGACAGGGGCGTCCTACGAGCAGTACTTC CASSRTGASYEQYF
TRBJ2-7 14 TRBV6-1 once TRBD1 TGTGCCAGCACCCTAGGACAGGGTGGCTACGAGCAGTACTTC CASTLGQGGYEQYF
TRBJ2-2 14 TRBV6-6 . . TGTGCCAGCAGTTACTCTGGAGGAACCGGGGAGCTGTTTTTT CASSYSGGTGELFF
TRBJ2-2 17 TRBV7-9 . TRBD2 TGTGCCAGCAGCCCCGTCGGATTAGCGGGGGTTGGCGGGGAGCTGTTTTTT CASSPVGLAGVGGELFF
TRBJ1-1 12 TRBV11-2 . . TGTGCCAGCAGCGGGAGTGCCACTGAAGCTTTCTTT CASSGSATEAFF
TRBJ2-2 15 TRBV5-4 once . TGTGCCAGCAGCTTGGGAGGGGCCTTAGGCGGGGAGCTGTTTTTT CASSLGGALGGELFF
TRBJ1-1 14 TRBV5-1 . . TGCGCCAGCACCTTAGGATGGGGGGGCTATGAAGCTTTCTTT CASTLGWGGYEAFF
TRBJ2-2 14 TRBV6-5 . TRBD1 TGTGCCAGCAGTTACTTGGACAGGGTGGGGGAGCTGTTTTTT CASSYLDRVGELFF
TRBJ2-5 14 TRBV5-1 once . TGCGCCAGCAGTCCCGGGGCTTCTCGGGAGACCCAGTACTTC CASSPGASRETQYF
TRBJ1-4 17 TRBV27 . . TGTGCCAGCAGTAACCTCCGAGCAGGGGAGGGGGATGAAAAACTGTTTTTT CASSNLRAGEGDEKLFF
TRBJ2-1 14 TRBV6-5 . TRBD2 TGTGCCGCGCAGTTGGTAGCGGGGGGCCATGAGCAGTTCTTC CAAQLVAGGHEQFF
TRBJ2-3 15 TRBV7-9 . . TGTGCCAGCAGCTCATACGCACGAGGCACAGATACGCAGTATTTT CASSSYARGTDTQYF
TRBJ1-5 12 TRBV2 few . TGTGCCAGCAAGGACAACAATCAGCCCCAGCATTTT CASKDNNQPQHF
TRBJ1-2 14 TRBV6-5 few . TGTGCCAGCAGTAAGGAAGGGGCGGCCTATGGCTACACCTTC CASSKEGAAYGYTF
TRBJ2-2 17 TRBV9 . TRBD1 TGTGCCAGCAGCGTAGGGGTAGGACAGGGGCGCACCGGGGAGCTGTTTTTT CASSVGVGQGRTGELFF
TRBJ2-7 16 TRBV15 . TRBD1 TGTGCCACCAGCAGAGCCCTGACAGGGTTTTTCTACGAGCAGTACTTC CATSRALTGFFYEQYF
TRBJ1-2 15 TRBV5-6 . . TGTGCCAGCAGCTTGCAGGCAGTCTCTCCCTATGGCTACACCTTC CASSLQAVSPYGYTF